Shown below are 15 T cell receptor beta chains from a single sample sequenced in a study of control samples from healthy donors and cancer patients. Method: immunoSEQ multiplex PCR; TCRdb's copy keeps in-frame clones and lacks some. Of approximately 160,000 clones listed, around 92% are singletons. The sample taken for sequencing was blood. The receptors were sampled from a woman between 40 and 50 years old in good health.

The V call is TRBV18, the J call TRBJ1-4, with D tentatively TRBD1 (5 bases). V was trimmed by 3 bases and J by 8 bases, leaving 19 bases between them. From germline, CDR1 is KGHSH and CDR2 LQKENI. The CDR3 has 16 amino acids. CDR3 sequence (DNA): TGTGCCAGCTCACCTCCAGGGATGGCAACCAGGGAAAAACTGTTTTTT. This translates into CASSPPGMATREKLFF.

The chain has TRBV25-1 and TRBJ2-7, with D possibly being TRBD2 (6 bases). The CDR3 runs to 10 residues. Germline CDR1 MGHDK, CDR2 SYGVNS. Trimming took 8 bases from V and 6 from J, leaving 8 bases between them. For the CDR3, the DNA is TGTGCCAGCGGAGGGGTCGAGCAGTACTTC. Protein: CASGGVEQYF.

The V and J genes are TRBV9 and TRBJ2-1; the match to TRBD2 covers 12 bases. CDR1 and CDR2 from the germline V gene are SGDLS and YYNGEE. V shed 0 bases, J shed 10 bases, and the junction held 2 bases outside the gene matches. CDR3 size: 14 residues. For the CDR3, the DNA is TGTGCCAGCAGCGTAGTAACTAGCGGGGGGGAGCAGTTCTTC. Translated, it gives CASSVVTSGGEQFF.

J is TRBJ2-6 and V is TRBV2, with D unclear. The CDR3 has 14 residues. Trimming left V 7 bases short and J 0 bases short, with 7 bases between. Germline V gives CDR1 SNHLY, CDR2 FYNNEI. CDR3 DNA sequence: TGTGCCAGCACTGGGTACTCTGGGGCCAACGTCCTGACTTTC. Translating gives CASTGYSGANVLTF.

The chain combines TRBV6-6 with TRBJ1-1, with 9 bases aligning to TRBD1. The germline CDR1 and CDR2 sequences are MNHNY and SVGAGI (reference sequence). This CDR3 is built from 14 residues. J lost 5 bases, V lost 6 bases, and 7 bases had no gene match. CDR3 DNA sequence: TGTGCCAGCAGACCGACAGGGGGAAGGACTGAAGCTTTCTTT. As protein: CASRPTGGRTEAFF.

This chain joins TRBV5-1 and TRBJ2-3; D is ambiguous. The germline V and J ends were trimmed by 2 bases and 0 bases, with 4 bases remaining between them. Germline CDR1 is SGHRS and CDR2 is YFSETQ. CDR3 size: 13 residues. The CDR3 DNA sequence: TGCGCCAGCAGCTTATCTAGCACAGATACGCAGTATTTT. It yields the protein CASSLSSTDTQYF.

The J gene is TRBJ2-1, the V gene TRBV14; 8 bases agree with TRBD2. This CDR3 spans 15 amino acids. Losses at the gene ends were 1 base for V and 10 bases for J; bases not matched to a gene: 9. In germline, CDR1 is SGHDN, CDR2 FVKESK. This CDR3 reads CASSQVAGGLVEQFF. CDR3 nucleotide sequence: TGTGCCAGCAGCCAAGTTGCGGGGGGACTGGTAGAGCAGTTCTTC.

This clone came up once. The chain links TRBV19 to TRBJ1-1; D is perhaps TRBD1 (5 bases). V lost 0 bases and J lost 4, with 12 bases in between. This CDR3 is 15 amino acids long. Germline V CDR1 and CDR2: LNHDA, SQIVND (reference sequence). The CDR3 sequence is CASSIERDSPTEAFF. The CDR3 DNA reads TGTGCCAGTAGTATAGAGAGGGACTCTCCCACTGAAGCTTTCTTT.

This chain uses TRBV29-1 with TRBJ2-3; D perhaps matches TRBD1 (7 bases). There are 13 residues in the CDR3. Germline CDR1 is SQVTM and CDR2 is ANQGSEA. Trimming shortened V by 3 bases and J by 5 bases, and 12 bases separated the two germline ends. The CDR3 DNA reads TGCAGCGTTGACAGGGGGGCCATAGATACGCAGTATTTT. Translating it yields CSVDRGAIDTQYF.

The chain uses TRBV9 and TRBJ1-1; 7 bases map to TRBD1. The CDR3 length is 16 residues. Losses at the gene ends were 3 bases for V and 1 base for J; bases not matched to a gene: 9. The V gene's germline CDR1 is SGDLS and CDR2 YYNGEE. The CDR3 sequence: CASSAVRGTENTEAFF. The CDR3, as DNA: TGTGCCAGCAGCGCAGTACGAGGGACAGAGAACACTGAAGCTTTCTTT.

V usage is TRBV5-4 and J usage is TRBJ1-2; D is uncertain. CDR1 is SGHNT and CDR2 is YYREEE in the germline V gene (reference sequence). The CDR3 runs 17 residues. Trimming took 0 bases from V and 2 from J, leaving 17 bases between them. CDR3 residues: CASSLGAGAALNYGYTF. The CDR3 DNA is TGTGCCAGCAGCTTGGGGGCAGGAGCGGCCCTAAACTATGGCTACACCTTC.

This chain uses TRBV5-4 with TRBJ1-3, with D possibly TRBD1 on 5 matching bases. Germline CDR1 and CDR2: SGHNT and YYREEE (reference sequence). The CDR3 runs to 15 residues. Deletions cut 0 bases from V and 8 bases from J, with 15 bases between. Here the CDR3 DNA reads TGTGCCAGCAGCTTGGATATCGGCGGAGGGGACACCATATATTTT. Translation gives CASSLDIGGGDTIYF.

The chain joins TRBV6-1 to TRBJ1-5; perhaps TRBD1 as D (5 bases). The CDR3 length is 16 residues. V shed 4 bases and J shed 7 bases, with 20 bases lying between them. Germline lookup yields CDR1 MNHNS and CDR2 SASEGT. In DNA form, the CDR3 reads TGTGCCAGCAGTGCAAATGCCATTGGGGCCCGGCAGCCCCAGCATTTT. It yields the protein CASSANAIGARQPQHF.

The gene calls are TRBV7-9 and TRBJ2-1, with D possibly TRBD1 on 7 matching bases. Germline loops: CDR1 SEHNR, CDR2 FQNEAQ (reference sequence). This CDR3 is built from 15 residues. Trimming removed 5 bases at V and 1 base at J, with 12 bases between. CDR3 sequence: CASSLQGRSYNEQFF. DNA for the CDR3: TGTGCCAGCAGCCTACAGGGGAGGTCCTACAATGAGCAGTTCTTC.

V usage is TRBV5-4 and J usage is TRBJ1-3; perhaps TRBD1 as D (5 bases). Deletions cut 2 bases from V and 6 bases from J, with 12 bases between. The CDR3 is 14 residues long. CDR1 and CDR2 from the germline V gene are SGHNT and YYREEE (reference sequence). The CDR3 nucleotides are TGTGCCAGCAGCTTAACGGGGCTCGAAAACACCATATATTTT. It is translated as CASSLTGLENTIYF. Complete variable domain (other parts from reference TRBV5-4 and TRBJ1-3): ETGVTQSPTHLIKTRGQQVTLRCSSQSGHNTVSWYQQALGQGPQFIFQYYREEENGRGNFPPRFSGLQFPNYSSELNVNALELDDSALYLCASSLTGLENTIYFGEGSWLTVV.